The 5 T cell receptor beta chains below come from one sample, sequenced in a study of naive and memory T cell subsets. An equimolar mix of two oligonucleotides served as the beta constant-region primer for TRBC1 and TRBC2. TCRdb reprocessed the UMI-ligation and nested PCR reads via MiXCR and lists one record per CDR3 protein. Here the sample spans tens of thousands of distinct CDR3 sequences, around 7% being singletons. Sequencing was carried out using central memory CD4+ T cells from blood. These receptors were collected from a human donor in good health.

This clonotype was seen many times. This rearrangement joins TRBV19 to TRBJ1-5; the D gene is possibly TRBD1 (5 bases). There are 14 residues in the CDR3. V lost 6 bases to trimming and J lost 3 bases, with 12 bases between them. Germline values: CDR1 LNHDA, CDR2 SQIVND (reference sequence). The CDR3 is CASSLDSTNQPQHF. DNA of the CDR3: TGTGCCAGTAGCCTAGACAGTACCAATCAGCCCCAGCATTTT. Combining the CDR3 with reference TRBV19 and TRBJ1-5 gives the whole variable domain DGGITQSPKYLFRKEGQNVTLSCEQNLNHDAMYWYRQDPGQGLRLIYYSQIVNDFQKGDIAEGYSVSREKKESFPLTVTSAQKNPTAFYLCASSLDSTNQPQHFGDGTRLSIL.

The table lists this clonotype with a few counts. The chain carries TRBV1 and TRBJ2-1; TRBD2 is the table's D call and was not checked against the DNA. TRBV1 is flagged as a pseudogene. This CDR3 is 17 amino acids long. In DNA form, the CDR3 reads TGCACCAGCAGCCAAGAGCTTCAGCGGGCCCCCTACAATGAGCAGTTCTTC. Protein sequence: CTSSQELQRAPYNEQFF.

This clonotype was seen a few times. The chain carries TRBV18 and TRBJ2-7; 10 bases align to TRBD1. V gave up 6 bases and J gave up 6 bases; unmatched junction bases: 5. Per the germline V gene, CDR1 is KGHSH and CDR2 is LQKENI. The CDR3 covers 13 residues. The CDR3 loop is CASSPGQGFEQYF. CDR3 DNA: TGTGCCAGCTCGCCGGGACAGGGGTTCGAGCAGTACTTC.

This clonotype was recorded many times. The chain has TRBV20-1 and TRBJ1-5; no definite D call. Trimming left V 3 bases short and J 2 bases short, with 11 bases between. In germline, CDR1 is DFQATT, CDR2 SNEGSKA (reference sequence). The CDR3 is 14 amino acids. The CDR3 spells CSASAGIGNQPQHF. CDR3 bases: TGCAGTGCTAGCGCCGGGATTGGCAATCAGCCCCAGCATTTT.

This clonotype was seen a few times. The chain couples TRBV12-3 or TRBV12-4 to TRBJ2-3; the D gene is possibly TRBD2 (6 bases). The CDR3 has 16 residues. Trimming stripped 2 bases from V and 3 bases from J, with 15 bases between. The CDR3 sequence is CASSLWVGSRTDTQYF. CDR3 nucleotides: TGTGCCAGCAGTTTATGGGTCGGGAGCAGAACAGATACGCAGTATTTT.